The entry below describes one T cell receptor beta chain. What it binds is not known. These data belong to a study of T cells in Graves' hyperthyroidism and ophthalmopathy. Study observations and caveats: A model built on 13 V-J features separated ophthalmopathy from stable hyperthyroidism.

The V and J ends lost 6 bases and 2 bases, in that order; junction bases with no gene match: 11. CDR3 length: 16 amino acids. Amplification of TCR beta CDR3 regions was performed using RNA transcripts as template. TCR CDR3 underwent first-round RT-PCR with the HTBI primer set. TCRdb ran MiXCR on the multiplex PCR reads and lists one entry per CDR3 protein. The sample yields about 640,000 distinct CDR3 sequences, about 14% seen once. With duration under 3 months, ophthalmopathy was active: Clinical Activity Score at least 3, NOSPECS at least 4. Uncontrolled infection, other autoimmune disease, pregnancy and lactation each barred patients from inclusion.

V gene TRBV12-3 or TRBV12-4 combines with J gene TRBJ2-3; 7 bases align to TRBD2. The receptor comes from a woman between 50 and 59 years old with Graves' ophthalmopathy. Sequencing was performed on blood. The DNA of the CDR3 is TGTGCCAGCAGACCCGGGACTACTCGATACACAGATACGCAGTATTTT. This sequence encodes CASRPGTTRYTDTQYF.